The clone carrying this T cell receptor beta chain was observed many times. Its antigen is still unknown. The CDR3 consists of 17 residues. Trimming stripped 2 bases from V and 5 bases from J, with 18 bases between. Time point reported: pre-sensitization, week 0. Noted treatment: therapeutic diphenylcyclopropenone sensitization with weekly scalp DPC. The data belong to a study of human T cells and chemical hapten exposure. The study, taken as a whole, reports: Versus controls, expanded TCRs had significantly more large CDR3 similarity clusters. Having alopecia, the donors may differ immunologically from healthy people.

TCRdb reprocessed the RACE reads via MiXCR and lists one record per CDR3 protein. The data show tens of thousands of distinct CDR3 sequences, 9.5% to 10% seen once. This receptor was identified in a man in his forties or fifties with alopecia areata. Some clones in this sample may be carry-over from other donors' samples. The V call is TRBV23-1, the J call TRBJ2-2, with unresolved D. TRBV23-1 is given ORF status, its function remaining uncertain. The sample was whole blood, taken in connection with sensitization to the hapten diphenylcyclopropenone (DPC). The DNA for the CDR3 is TGCGCCAGCAGTCAACAATTGGCATGCGGAAAAACCGGGGAGCTGTTTTTT. It codes for CASSQQLACGKTGELFF.